This is a list of T cell receptor beta chains from one sample in a study of Ad26.COV2.S vaccination and SARS-CoV-2 variants. Libraries were prepared by immunoSEQ multiplex PCR; TCRdb keeps only in-frame clonotypes and omits some of them. The sample contains about 390,000 clones, approximately 90% of which appear only once. This specimen consisted of peripheral blood, obtained in a trial of Ad26.COV2.S vaccine versus placebo. Receptors were obtained from a person aged 18-60 years who received the Ad26.COV2.S COVID-19 vaccine or a placebo. CDR3s include the opening cysteine and the closing phenylalanine or tryptophan.

V: TRBV27
J: TRBJ2-5
CDR3: CASPTTRERETQYF

V: TRBV29-1
J: TRBJ2-2
CDR3: CSVDTGSKELFF

V: TRBV6-5
J: TRBJ1-1
CDR3: CASTPTGTRGAFF

V: TRBV19
J: TRBJ1-2
CDR3: CASSLLNQEEQANYGYTF

V: TRBV7-9
J: TRBJ1-1
CDR3: CASSLVRGIRTEAFF

V: TRBV6-5
J: TRBJ1-1
CDR3: CASTLGGNTEAFF

V: TRBV11-2
J: TRBJ1-6
CDR3: CASSLDWNSPLHF

V: TRBV27
J: TRBJ1-1
CDR3: CASSTGAQAFF

V: TRBV3-1/TRBV3-2
J: TRBJ1-6
CDR3: CASSRPGLGSPLHF

V: TRBV5-1
J: TRBJ1-1
CDR3: CASSLDLQTEAFF

V: TRBV5-1
J: TRBJ1-2
CDR3: CASRLTSENYGYTF

V: TRBV3-1/TRBV3-2
J: TRBJ2-3
CDR3: CASSQGGTRIADTQYF

V: TRBV5-1
J: TRBJ2-2
CDR3: CASSLVSGELFF

V: TRBV11-2
J: TRBJ1-2
CDR3: CASSLRGTGEYGYTF

V: TRBV27
J: TRBJ1-6
CDR3: CASSLGAAHSPLHF

V: TRBV27
J: TRBJ1-1
CDR3: CASSLYTNTEAFF

V: TRBV3-1/TRBV3-2
J: TRBJ2-6
CDR3: CASSRDRGAANVLTF

V: TRBV5-1
J: TRBJ2-3
CDR3: CASSPTSGGDGTQYF

V: TRBV7-8
J: TRBJ1-1
CDR3: CASSLTTVLNTEAFF

V: TRBV5-6
J: TRBJ2-5
CDR3: CASSYGTGEETQYF

V: TRBV27
J: TRBJ1-6
CDR3: CASSFFYRDTNSPLHF

V: TRBV9
J: TRBJ1-1
CDR3: CASSVSGEGTEAFF

V: TRBV19
J: TRBJ1-4
CDR3: CASWRGTGDEKLFF

V: TRBV7-9
J: TRBJ2-2
CDR3: CASSLRTPPPAGELFF

V: TRBV15
J: TRBJ2-7
CDR3: CATSRDRLRTSGYEQYF

V: TRBV30
J: TRBJ1-4
CDR3: CAWSGGGRSNEKLFF

V: TRBV14
J: TRBJ1-3
CDR3: CASSHDLAGNTIYF

V: TRBV5-4
J: TRBJ2-3
CDR3: CASSPGGGMTDTQYF

V: TRBV6-5
J: TRBJ1-1
CDR3: CASSSTWTEAFF

V: TRBV10-3
J: TRBJ1-1
CDR3: CAISETQGGNRETFF

V: TRBV7-8
J: TRBJ2-1
CDR3: CASSFGDRKASGQFF

V: TRBV5-8
J: TRBJ2-5
CDR3: CASSQPGPRGETQYF

V: TRBV6-5
J: TRBJ1-5
CDR3: CASRVNDGGPQPQHF

V: TRBV6-5
J: TRBJ2-7
CDR3: CASSKVGQGYYEQYF

V: TRBV6-5
J: TRBJ2-1
CDR3: CASSYGASGNYNEQFF

V: TRBV5-4
J: TRBJ1-1
CDR3: CASSSPTASSSEAFF

V: TRBV6-2/TRBV6-3
J: TRBJ2-7
CDR3: CASSRPGLLEQYF

V: TRBV7-9
J: TRBJ2-3
CDR3: CASGPGGTSPADTQYF

V: TRBV5-4
J: TRBJ1-1
CDR3: CASSLDLTGRNTEAFF

V: TRBV2
J: TRBJ2-5
CDR3: CASRDDSNQETQYF

V: TRBV3-1/TRBV3-2
J: TRBJ1-5
CDR3: CASSQGRQRNQPQHF

V: TRBV29-1
J: TRBJ2-7
CDR3: CSVSRGVSSYEQYF